The sequence of this T cell receptor beta chain was determined in a study of beta chain features in type 1 diabetes. Study-level information: Across all samples, roughly 100,000,000 sorted cells were examined. General study findings and limits: Type 1 diabetes patients had TCRB CDR3s that were shorter (moderately but significantly so) in all four CD4+ subsets.

This clone has just a few counts. No antigen is known for it. The V and J ends lost 7 bases and 6 bases respectively, with 13 bases between them. Germline assignment: CDR1 SGHRS and CDR2 YFSETQ. The CDR3 sequence is 13 residues long. Expressed TCRB transcripts were sequenced because the isolated RNA had all been reverse transcribed beforehand. Average reads for naive, central memory and regulatory T cell samples were roughly 3.4 million. Only in-frame clones appear in the TCRdb table, and some are missing; sequencing was by immunoSEQ multiplex PCR. The table includes under 850,000 clones, around 15% detected once. Averaging roughly 120 mL, one heparinised blood draw came from each individual donor. Researchers reported sorting CD4+ naive, central memory, regulatory and stem cell-like memory cells via CD45RO/CCR7/CD25/CD127/CD95/CD27.

Input material: naive CD4+ T cells from blood. The clonotype was recovered from a man younger than 35 with type 1 diabetes. The chain carries TRBV5-1 and TRBJ2-2; a possible D gene is TRBD2 (6 bases). DNA for the CDR3: TGCGCCAGCGGAGGGACTGGAGCCGGGGAGCTGTTTTTT. It yields the protein CASGGTGAGELFF.